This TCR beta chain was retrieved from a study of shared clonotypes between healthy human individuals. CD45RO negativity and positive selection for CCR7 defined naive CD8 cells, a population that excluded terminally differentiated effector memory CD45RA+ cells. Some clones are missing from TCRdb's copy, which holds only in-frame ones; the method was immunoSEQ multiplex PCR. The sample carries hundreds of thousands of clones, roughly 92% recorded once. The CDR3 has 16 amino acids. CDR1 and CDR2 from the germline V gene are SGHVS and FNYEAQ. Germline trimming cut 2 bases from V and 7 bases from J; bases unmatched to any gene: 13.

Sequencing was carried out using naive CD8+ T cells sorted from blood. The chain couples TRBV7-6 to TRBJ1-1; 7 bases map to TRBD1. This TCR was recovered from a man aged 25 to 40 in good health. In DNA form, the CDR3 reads TGTGCCAGCAGCTTATTATTCGGTGCAGGGGGGGATGAAGCTTTCTTT. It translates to CASSLLFGAGGDEAFF.